This T cell receptor (beta chain) was documented in a study of blood T cell repertoires in COVID-19. The wider study: There were acute and convalescent COVID-19 samples, and they came from the United States, Italy and Spain.

Libraries were prepared by immunoSEQ multiplex PCR; TCRdb keeps only in-frame clonotypes and omits some of them. The sample has approximately 230,000 clones, roughly 87% seen once. Germline V gene sequence: CDR1 SGHRS, CDR2 YFSETQ. With 1 base removed from V and 7 bases from J, the gap between germline ends came to 11 bases. The CDR3 spans 13 residues. This receptor was taken from a woman in her 30s with acute COVID-19. The chain carries TRBV5-1 and TRBJ1-2; D is unclear. The source material was PBMCs or T cells enriched from blood (not recorded which). CDR3 DNA sequence: TGCGCCAGCAGCTTGAGGCCCCTAGGTGGCTACACCTTC. This sequence encodes CASSLRPLGGYTF. Combining the CDR3 with reference TRBV5-1 and TRBJ1-2 gives the whole variable domain KAGVTQTPRYLIKTRGQQVTLSCSPISGHRSVSWYQQTPGQGLQFLFEYFSETQRNKGNFPGRFSGRQFSNSRSEMNVSTLELGDSALYLCASSLRPLGGYTFGSGTRLTVV.